The present T cell receptor (beta chain) was sequenced within a study of shared clonotypes between healthy human individuals. As to this clone: Antigen: not known.

This CDR3 contains 13 residues. V was cut by 5 bases and J by 4 bases, with 9 bases left in between. Germline values: CDR1 LNHDA, CDR2 SQIVND (reference sequence). Original handling: In the immunoSEQ data, sequences were junction-only and lacked quality scores, so filtering differed. The data were produced by immunoSEQ multiplex PCR, yet TCRdb's version contains in-frame clones alone and is incomplete. From that table come the V and J calls and clone size; the DNA was used to work out D and trimming. The sample includes 950,000 to 1,300,000 clones, about 77% of them seen just once. Broader study findings: Relative to their counterparts shared across all four donors, non-shared clonotypes exhibited diminished generation probabilities. Only a few donors were included, so the genetic and exposure-history diversity represented was limited. Though the depth was large, rarefaction showed that sorted-subset sequencing was incomplete.

The receptor was isolated from a man between 18 and 35 years old in good health. Sequencing used memory CD4+ T cells sorted from blood. Subset reported: CD45RA-negative fraction. The chain couples TRBV19 to TRBJ1-5; D gene ambiguous. The CDR3 nucleotides read TGTGCCAGTAGTGCCGTTAGAAATCAGCCCCAGCATTTT. This gives the protein CASSAVRNQPQHF.